Listed below are T cell receptor beta chains from one sample, sequenced in a study of spatial heterogeneity in lung cancer. TCRdb used MiXCR to reprocess the 5' RACE reads, holding one entry per CDR3 protein. The top ten clones hold about 45% of a sample with fewer than 45,000 distinct CDR3 sequences, almost 7% of them seen once. The specimen comprised PBMCs, sampled at surgery. These receptors came from a female donor with early-stage non-small cell lung cancer. Both conserved end residues are part of each CDR3. Each record gives: V gene, clone size, D gene, J gene, CDR3 DNA, CDR3 protein. The D gene is left open where the match is weak. Size is stated for part of the rows, as once, few or many counts, or as a class when the clone is expanded.

TRBV5-6	many	NA	TRBJ2-3	TGTGCCAGCAGCACCCGGTCGGGGACAAGAGGGACAGATACGCAGTATTTT	CASSTRSGTRGTDTQYF
TRBV4-1	many	NA	TRBJ2-7	TGCGCCAGCAGCCAAGATACGGGAAGCGGGTACGAGCAGTACTTC	CASSQDTGSGYEQYF
TRBV12-3/TRBV12-4	many	NA	TRBJ1-5	TGTGCCAGCAGTCCGTCCGGACCTCGGCCGCCCCAGCATTTT	CASSPSGPRPPQHF
TRBV10-3	NA	NA	TRBJ2-3	TGTGTCGTCAAAGATAGCACAGATACGCAGTATTTT	CVVKDSTDTQYF
TRBV6-6	NA	TRBD2	TRBJ2-3	TGTGCCAGCAGCCCCCCTTTAGCGGGGGGCACAGATACGCAGTATTTT	CASSPPLAGGTDTQYF
TRBV4-3	NA	NA	TRBJ1-2	TGCGCCAGCAGCCAAGATCTGGCCGGAACAAAGGGCTACACCTTC	CASSQDLAGTKGYTF
TRBV4-1	few	NA	TRBJ1-1	TGCGCCAGCAGCCAAGATGGGGGGTCCGTTTTCGGAGCTTTCTTT	CASSQDGGSVFGAFF
TRBV6-5	NA	NA	TRBJ1-1	TGTGCCAGCAGCCCGGGCGGGCAGGGCGAATCGAGGACTGAAGCTTTCTTT	CASSPGGQGESRTEAFF
TRBV20-1	many	NA	TRBJ1-5	TGCAGTGCACCGACGTCGAGTAGCAATCAGCCCCAGCATTTT	CSAPTSSSNQPQHF
TRBV7-2	many	TRBD2	TRBJ2-3	TGTGCCAGCAGCTTAGCGCGGCTAGCGGGGACAGATACGCAGTATTTT	CASSLARLAGTDTQYF
TRBV7-9	few	NA	TRBJ2-6	TGTGCCAGCAGCTCGCCACAGGGTATAGGGGCTGGGGCCAACGTCCTGACTTTC	CASSSPQGIGAGANVLTF
TRBV7-2	NA	TRBD2	TRBJ2-3	TGTGCCAGCAGATTTAATAGCGGGGCTAGCACAGATACGCAGTATTTT	CASRFNSGASTDTQYF
TRBV5-1	few	NA	TRBJ2-2	TGCGCCAGCAGCTCTGGACAGAACACCGGGGAGCTGTTTTTT	CASSSGQNTGELFF
TRBV3-1	NA	TRBD1	TRBJ1-5	TGTGTCAGCAGCCTGGACAGGGACCAGCCCCAGCATTTT	CVSSLDRDQPQHF
TRBV12-3/TRBV12-4	NA	TRBD2	TRBJ2-2	TGTGCCAGCAACCAGCGGGGGGGCTCCACCGGGGAGCTGTTTTTT	CASNQRGGSTGELFF
TRBV15	few	NA	TRBJ2-7	TGTGCCACCAGCAGAGGGAAATGGGTCACGAGGCCCCCTAACGAGCAGTACTTC	CATSRGKWVTRPPNEQYF
TRBV28	few	NA	TRBJ1-5	TGTGCCAGCCGAGAAGGACAGTATAGCAATCAGCCCCAGCATTTT	CASREGQYSNQPQHF
TRBV24-1	few	TRBD1	TRBJ2-3	TGTGCCACCAGTGATTCCCTTCCCCGGACAGGGCGCACAGATACGCAGTATTTT	CATSDSLPRTGRTDTQYF
TRBV6-5	many	TRBD2	TRBJ2-7	TGTGCCTGCCAATCCGGGACTAGCGGGAGGAAGCAGTACTTC	CACQSGTSGRKQYF
TRBV5-1	many	TRBD1	TRBJ1-1	TGCGCCAGCAGCGAACAGGGGGCGGGTGAAGCTTTCTTT	CASSEQGAGEAFF
TRBV19	many	NA	TRBJ2-6	TGTGCCAGTAGTATTTCAGGGGCCGTGAGCTCTGGGGCCAACGTCCTGACTTTC	CASSISGAVSSGANVLTF
TRBV7-9	many	NA	TRBJ2-1	TGTGCCAGCAGCTTAGGCCACGCGGTTCAGTTCTTC	CASSLGHAVQFF
TRBV4-2	NA	NA	TRBJ2-7	TGTGCCAGCAGCCAACAGGGCTTCGAGCAGTACTTC	CASSQQGFEQYF
TRBV28	many	TRBD1	TRBJ1-2	TGTGCCAGCAGTTTAAGGGGGCAAGGCTACACCTTC	CASSLRGQGYTF
TRBV20-1	many	NA	TRBJ1-5	TGCAGTGCTAACAGGGCGGATAGCAATCAGCCCCAGCATTTT	CSANRADSNQPQHF
TRBV7-7	few	NA	TRBJ2-5	TGTGCCAGCAGCCTTTCGGGACATGGAGAGACCCAGTACTTC	CASSLSGHGETQYF
TRBV4-3	many	NA	TRBJ1-1	TGCGCCAGCAGCCTTCGACAGGTCCTGGCCGTGAACACTGAAGCTTTCTTT	CASSLRQVLAVNTEAFF
TRBV6-1	NA	TRBD2	TRBJ2-3	TGTGCCAGCAGTGTCACTGGGACTAGCGGCACAGATACGCAGTATTTT	CASSVTGTSGTDTQYF
TRBV12-3/TRBV12-4	many	NA	TRBJ1-1	TGTGCCAGCAGTTTAAGGGGGTCGGGTACTGAAGCTTTCTTT	CASSLRGSGTEAFF
TRBV6-5	NA	NA	TRBJ1-6	TGTGCCAGCACCCCCTCAGGGAGGCGTGGAGAAAATTCACCCCTCCACTTT	CASTPSGRRGENSPLHF
TRBV20-1	NA	NA	TRBJ1-5	TGCAGCGCCAGGGGTGCGGGTAATCAGCCCCAGCATTTT	CSARGAGNQPQHF
TRBV18	many	TRBD2	TRBJ2-3	TGTGCCAGCTCACCATCCAGTCTAGCGGGGGGGACCTTCACAGATACGCAGTATTTT	CASSPSSLAGGTFTDTQYF
TRBV7-8	many	NA	TRBJ2-1	TGTGCCAGCAGCTCCCCGCTTAGGGTACCGAGCTCCTACAATGAGCAGTTCTTC	CASSSPLRVPSSYNEQFF
TRBV15	many	NA	TRBJ2-7	TGTGCCACCAGCGTTCCTGGCGGATCTACCTACGAGCAGTACTTC	CATSVPGGSTYEQYF
TRBV6-5	many	TRBD1	TRBJ1-3	TGTGCCAGCACCCTCACCAGGGGGTCTGGAAACACCATATATTTT	CASTLTRGSGNTIYF
TRBV18	many	TRBD2	TRBJ2-5	TGTGCCAGCTCACTCCTAGCGGGGCCAGAGACCCAGTACTTC	CASSLLAGPETQYF
TRBV9	few	TRBD1	TRBJ2-5	TGTGCCAGCAGCGGGAGCGGACAGGGGACAGAGACCCAGTACTTC	CASSGSGQGTETQYF
TRBV7-2	NA	NA	TRBJ1-6	TGTGCCAGCAGCTTACGGGGCGCGAGTCTCCACTTT	CASSLRGASLHF
TRBV23-1	NA	NA	TRBJ2-1	TGCGCCAGCAGTCAACCTCCGGGACCGAGGGATGAGCAGTTCTTC	CASSQPPGPRDEQFF
TRBV18	NA	TRBD1	TRBJ1-2	TGTGCCAGCTCAATTATGGACAGGGGAAACTATGGCTACACCTTC	CASSIMDRGNYGYTF
TRBV5-1	many	NA	TRBJ2-7	TGCGCCAGCAGCTTTGAGGTCCCCTCCTATGAGCAGTACTTC	CASSFEVPSYEQYF
TRBV6-5	NA	NA	TRBJ2-1	TGTGCCAGCAGCTCCACCTGGAGTAGCAATGAGCAGTTCTTC	CASSSTWSSNEQFF
TRBV20-1	few	NA	TRBJ2-7	TGCAGTGTTAGGGTGGGCCCCTACGAGCAGTACTTC	CSVRVGPYEQYF
TRBV3-1	NA	NA	TRBJ2-7	TGTGCCAGCAGCCAAGCACACGAGCTGTACTTC	CASSQAHELYF
TRBV20-1	many	NA	TRBJ1-1	TGCAGTGCTAGGGGCCCTCGGTACCCTGAAGCTTTCTTT	CSARGPRYPEAFF
TRBV7-2	once	TRBD1	TRBJ2-7	TGTGCCAGCAGCCCTCCGGGACAGGACTACGAGCAGTACTTC	CASSPPGQDYEQYF